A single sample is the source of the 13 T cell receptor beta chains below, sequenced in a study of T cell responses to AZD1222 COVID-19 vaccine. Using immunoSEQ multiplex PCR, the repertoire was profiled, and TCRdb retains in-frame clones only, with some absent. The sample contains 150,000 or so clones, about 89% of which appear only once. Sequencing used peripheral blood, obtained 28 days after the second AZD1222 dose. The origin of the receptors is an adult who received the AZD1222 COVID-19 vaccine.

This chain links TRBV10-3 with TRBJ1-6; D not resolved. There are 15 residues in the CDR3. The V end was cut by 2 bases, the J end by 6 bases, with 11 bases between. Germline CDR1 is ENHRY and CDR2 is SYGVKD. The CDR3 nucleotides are TGTGCCATCAGTGAGACCACGGCAGTTAATTCACCCCTCCACTTT. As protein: CAISETTAVNSPLHF.

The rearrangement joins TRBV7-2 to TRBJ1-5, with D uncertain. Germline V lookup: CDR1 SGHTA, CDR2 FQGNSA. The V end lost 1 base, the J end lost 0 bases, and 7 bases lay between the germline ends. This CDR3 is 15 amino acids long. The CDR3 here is CASSLVVNSNQPQHF. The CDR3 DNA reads TGTGCCAGCAGCTTAGTGGTGAATAGCAATCAGCCCCAGCATTTT.

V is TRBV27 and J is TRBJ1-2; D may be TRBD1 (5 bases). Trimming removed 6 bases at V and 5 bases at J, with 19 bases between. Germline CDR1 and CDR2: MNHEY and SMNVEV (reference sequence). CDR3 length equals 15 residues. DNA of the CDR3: TGTGCCAGCAGCCTCGGAGGGGAATACCCATATGGCTACACCTTC. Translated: CASSLGGEYPYGYTF.

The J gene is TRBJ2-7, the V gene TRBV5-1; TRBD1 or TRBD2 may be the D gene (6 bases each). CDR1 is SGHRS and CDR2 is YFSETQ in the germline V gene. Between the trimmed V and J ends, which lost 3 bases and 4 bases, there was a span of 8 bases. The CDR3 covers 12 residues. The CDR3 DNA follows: TGCGCCAGCAGCTGGGGGGCTTACGAGCAGTACTTC. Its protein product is CASSWGAYEQYF.

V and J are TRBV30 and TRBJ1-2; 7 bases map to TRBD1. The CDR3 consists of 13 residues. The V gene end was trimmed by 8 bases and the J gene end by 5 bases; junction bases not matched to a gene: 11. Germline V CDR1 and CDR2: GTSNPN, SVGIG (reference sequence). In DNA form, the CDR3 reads TGTGCCGGCGTCACTGGGACAGTATATGGCTACACCTTC. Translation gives CAGVTGTVYGYTF.

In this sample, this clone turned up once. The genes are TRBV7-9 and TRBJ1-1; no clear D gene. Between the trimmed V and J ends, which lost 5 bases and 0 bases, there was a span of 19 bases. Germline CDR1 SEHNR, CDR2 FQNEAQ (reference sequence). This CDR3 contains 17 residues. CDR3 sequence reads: CASSPTRGRGVNTEAFF. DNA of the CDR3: TGTGCCAGCAGCCCCACCCGAGGGCGCGGGGTGAACACTGAAGCTTTCTTT. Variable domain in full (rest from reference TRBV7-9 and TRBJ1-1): DTGVSQNPRHKITKRGQNVTFRCDPISEHNRLYWYRQTLGQGPEFLTYFQNEAQLEKSRLLSDRFSAERPKGSFSTLEIQRTEQGDSAMYLCASSPTRGRGVNTEAFFGQGTRLTVV.

In DNA form, the CDR3 reads TGTGCCAGCATCAGATCGGGCCCGACGGGCAATGAGCAGTTCTTC. Translated, it gives CASIRSGPTGNEQFF. The chain is built from TRBV28 and TRBJ2-1; D unclear. CDR1 is MDHEN and CDR2 is SYDVKM in the germline V gene. Trimming stripped 7 bases from V and 6 bases from J, with 19 bases between. CDR3 length equals 15 residues.

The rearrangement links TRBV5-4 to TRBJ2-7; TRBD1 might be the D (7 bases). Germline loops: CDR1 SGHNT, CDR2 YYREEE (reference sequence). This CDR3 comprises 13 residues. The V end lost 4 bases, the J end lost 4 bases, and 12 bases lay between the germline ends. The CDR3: CASSDSGGYEQYF. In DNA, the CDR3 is TGTGCCAGCAGCGATTCAGGGGGGTACGAGCAGTACTTC.

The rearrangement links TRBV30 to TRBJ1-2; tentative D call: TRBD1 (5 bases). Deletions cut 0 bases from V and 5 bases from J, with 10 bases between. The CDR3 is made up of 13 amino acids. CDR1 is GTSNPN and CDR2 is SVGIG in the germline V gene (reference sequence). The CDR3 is CAWSVSRDYGYTF. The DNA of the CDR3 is TGTGCCTGGAGTGTAAGCAGGGATTATGGCTACACCTTC.

The CDR3 loop reads CASSSQGRETQYF. For the CDR3, the DNA is TGTGCCAGCAGTTCACAGGGGAGGGAGACCCAGTACTTC. The genes are TRBV12-3 or TRBV12-4 and TRBJ2-5, with TRBD1 as a possible D gene (7 bases). The CDR3 is made up of 13 amino acids. The V end lost 4 bases, the J end lost 5 bases, and 11 bases lay between the germline ends.

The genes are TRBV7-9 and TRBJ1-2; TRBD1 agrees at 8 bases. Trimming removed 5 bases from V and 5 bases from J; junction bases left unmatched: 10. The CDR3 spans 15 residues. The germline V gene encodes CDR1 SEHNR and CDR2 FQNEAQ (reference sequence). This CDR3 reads CASSHRGDSYYGYTF. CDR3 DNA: TGTGCCAGCAGCCACAGGGGGGATTCCTATTATGGCTACACCTTC.

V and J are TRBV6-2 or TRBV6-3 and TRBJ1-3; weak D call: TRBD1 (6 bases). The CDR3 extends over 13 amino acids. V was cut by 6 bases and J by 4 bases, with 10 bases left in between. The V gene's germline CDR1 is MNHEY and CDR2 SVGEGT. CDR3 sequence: CASSLGQGNTIYF. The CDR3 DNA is TGTGCCAGCAGCCTTGGACAGGGAAACACCATATATTTT.

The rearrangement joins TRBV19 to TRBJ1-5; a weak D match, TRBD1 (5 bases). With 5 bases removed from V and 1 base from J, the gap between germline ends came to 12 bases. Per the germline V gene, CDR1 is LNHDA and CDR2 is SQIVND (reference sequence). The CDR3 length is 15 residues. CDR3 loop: CASSARDGSNQPQHF. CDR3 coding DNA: TGTGCCAGTAGTGCCCGGGACGGAAGCAATCAGCCCCAGCATTTT.